This TCR beta chain was sequenced in a study of blood T cell repertoires in COVID-19. Study overall: Some COVID-19 samples were acute and others convalescent; all came from the United States, Italy and Spain. PBMCs, B-cell-depleted T cells, or T cells provided the cDNA or gDNA that made up the material.

The CDR3 loop spans 16 amino acids. The V gene lost 1 base and the J gene lost 2 bases, with 15 bases spanning the gap. Per germline, CDR1 GTSNPN and CDR2 SVGIG (reference sequence). Study processing details: The authors estimated nucleated cell counts from reference gene primer amplification. The protocol was immunoSEQ multiplex PCR, while the TCRdb copy is restricted to in-frame clones and leaves out a portion. V, J and clone size were drawn from that table, and D and trimming were deduced from the DNA. The sample lists about 140,000 clones; roughly 76% were seen once. This TCR came from a woman in her 50s with active or convalescent COVID-19. The rearrangement joins TRBV30 to TRBJ1-3, with D perhaps TRBD1 (6 bases). Material for sequencing was peripheral blood. The CDR3: CAWSALGGGTGNTIYF. In DNA, the CDR3 is TGTGCCTGGAGTGCCCTAGGGGGGGGAACTGGAAACACCATATATTTT.